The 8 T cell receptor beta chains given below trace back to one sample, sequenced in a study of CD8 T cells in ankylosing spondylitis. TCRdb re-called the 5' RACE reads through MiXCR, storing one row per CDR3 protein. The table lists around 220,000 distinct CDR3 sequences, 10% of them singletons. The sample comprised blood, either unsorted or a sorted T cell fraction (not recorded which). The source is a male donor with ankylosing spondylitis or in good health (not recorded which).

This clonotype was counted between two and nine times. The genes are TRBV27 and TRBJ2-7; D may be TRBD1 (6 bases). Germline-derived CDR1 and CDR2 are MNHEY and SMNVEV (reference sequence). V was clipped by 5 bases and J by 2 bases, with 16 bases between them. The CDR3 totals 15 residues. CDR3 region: CASSRDQGGTYEQYF. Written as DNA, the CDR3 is TGTGCCAGCAGTCGGGATCAAGGGGGTACCTACGAGCAGTACTTC.

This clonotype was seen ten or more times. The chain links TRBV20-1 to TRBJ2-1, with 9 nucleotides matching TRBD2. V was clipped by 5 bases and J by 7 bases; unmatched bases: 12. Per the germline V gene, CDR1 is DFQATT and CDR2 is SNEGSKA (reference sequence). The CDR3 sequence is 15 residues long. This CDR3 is CSARVPAGGRNEQFF. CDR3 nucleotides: TGCAGTGCTCGTGTCCCTGCGGGGGGGCGAAATGAGCAGTTCTTC.

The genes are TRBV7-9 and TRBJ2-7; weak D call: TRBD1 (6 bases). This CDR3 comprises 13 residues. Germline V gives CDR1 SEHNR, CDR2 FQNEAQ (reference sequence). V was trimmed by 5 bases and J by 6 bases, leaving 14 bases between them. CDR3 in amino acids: CASSPQGLGEQYF. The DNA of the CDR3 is TGTGCCAGCAGCCCACAGGGTTTAGGCGAGCAGTACTTC.

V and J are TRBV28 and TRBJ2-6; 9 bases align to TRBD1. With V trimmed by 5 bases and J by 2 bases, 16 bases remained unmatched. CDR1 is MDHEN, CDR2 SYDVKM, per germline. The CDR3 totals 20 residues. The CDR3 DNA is TGTGCCAGCAGTCCCGGGACAGGGTACCCCATGAGAACTGGGGCCAACGTCCTGACTTTC. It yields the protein CASSPGTGYPMRTGANVLTF.

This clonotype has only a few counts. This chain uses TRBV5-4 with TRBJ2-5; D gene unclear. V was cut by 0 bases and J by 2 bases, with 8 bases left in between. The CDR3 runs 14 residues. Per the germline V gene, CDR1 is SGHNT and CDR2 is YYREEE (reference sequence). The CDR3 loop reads CASSLGSQQETQYF. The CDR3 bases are TGTGCCAGCAGCTTGGGAAGCCAGCAAGAGACCCAGTACTTC.

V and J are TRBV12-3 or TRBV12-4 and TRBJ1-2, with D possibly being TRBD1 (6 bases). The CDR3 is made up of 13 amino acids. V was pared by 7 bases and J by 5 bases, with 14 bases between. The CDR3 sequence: CASITGTKYGYTF. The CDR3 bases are TGTGCCAGCATTACCGGGACAAAGTATGGCTACACCTTC.

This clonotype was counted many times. CDR3 amino acids: CASSVVGTASYNEQFF. The DNA of the CDR3 is TGTGCCAGCAGCGTAGTAGGGACGGCCTCCTACAATGAGCAGTTCTTC. This chain uses TRBV9 with TRBJ2-1; D could derive from TRBD1 or TRBD2 (5 bases each). Germline V gives CDR1 SGDLS, CDR2 YYNGEE. The V and J ends lost 0 bases and 0 bases respectively, with 10 bases between them. CDR3 size: 16 residues.

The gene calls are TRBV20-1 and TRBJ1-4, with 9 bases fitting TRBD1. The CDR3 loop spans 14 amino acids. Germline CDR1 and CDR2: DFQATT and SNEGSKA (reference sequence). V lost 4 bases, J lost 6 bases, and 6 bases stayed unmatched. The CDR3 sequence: CSAITGGAYEKLFF. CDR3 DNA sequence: TGCAGTGCTATAACAGGGGGCGCATATGAAAAACTGTTTTTT.